This T cell receptor (beta chain) came from a study of OX40 agonist ivuxolimab in advanced cancers. Assay used: immunoSEQ multiplex PCR; TCRdb lists only in-frame clones, some missing. The sample includes approximately 84,000 clones, over 85% seen only once; the top ten take about 0.2%. CDR1 is SGHTA, CDR2 FQGNSA, per germline. J was trimmed by 7 bases and V by 5 bases; bases with no gene match: 4. There are 12 residues in the CDR3. This TCR was sampled from an adult with an advanced solid tumor such as melanoma, head and neck, liver or kidney cancer. The chain couples TRBV7-2 to TRBJ1-2; 7 positions agree with TRBD1. The sample was CD4+ or CD8+ T cells sorted from blood, taken in a trial of the OX40 agonist ivuxolimab. This CDR3 reads CASSPTGFGYTF. The DNA for the CDR3 is TGTGCCAGCAGCCCGACAGGGTTTGGCTACACCTTC.